This record looks at one TCR beta chain sequence and its context. The length of the CDR3 is 17 residues. Germline V gene lookup returns CDR1 SEHNR and CDR2 FQNEAQ (reference sequence). The J segment lost 6 bases and the V segment lost 4 bases, leaving 9 bases of the junction unmatched. This record belongs to a study of control samples from healthy donors and cancer patients. Libraries were prepared by immunoSEQ multiplex PCR; TCRdb keeps only in-frame clonotypes and omits some of them. The table lists around 50,000 clones, roughly 94% of them singletons, with 2.4% in the top ten. What was sequenced was blood. This chain joins TRBV7-9 and TRBJ2-2; 12 bases fit TRBD2. The receptor was derived from a man aged 25 to 45 in good health. CDR3 in DNA: TGTGCCAGCAGCTCATCTAGCGGGAGGGCCATCGCCGGGGAGCTGTTTTTT. Translated, it gives CASSSSSGRAIAGELFF.